This T cell receptor beta chain was sequenced in a study of identical twins. Broader study findings: The study reached conclusions through statistical analysis that was cross-sectional, not following the same donors. Abundant beta clonotypes from cord blood had fewer insertions, unlike memory repertoires, which showed none. Out-of-frame alpha sequences shared by twins were enriched for low generation probability.

Trimming pared 2 bases from V and 3 bases from J, leaving 13 bases between. CDR1 is DFQATT and CDR2 is SNEGSKA in the germline V gene (reference sequence). CDR3 length: 14 residues. Via MiXCR, TCRdb re-called the 5' RACE reads, giving one row per CDR3 protein. The sample has a few hundred thousand distinct CDR3 sequences, 9% to 15% seen once; the top ten hold roughly 7.8%. With regard to this clonotype: The antigen remains unidentified.

The data also belong to a second study, concerning yellow fever vaccine responses in identical twins.

The sequence came from a young woman in good health. Sequences were obtained from CD8+ T cells sorted from blood. V gene TRBV20-1 combines with J gene TRBJ2-5, with TRBD1 as a possible D gene (5 bases). As DNA, the CDR3 is TGCAGTGCTAGAAAGACAGAGACGAAAGAGACCCAGTACTTC. Translating it yields CSARKTETKETQYF.